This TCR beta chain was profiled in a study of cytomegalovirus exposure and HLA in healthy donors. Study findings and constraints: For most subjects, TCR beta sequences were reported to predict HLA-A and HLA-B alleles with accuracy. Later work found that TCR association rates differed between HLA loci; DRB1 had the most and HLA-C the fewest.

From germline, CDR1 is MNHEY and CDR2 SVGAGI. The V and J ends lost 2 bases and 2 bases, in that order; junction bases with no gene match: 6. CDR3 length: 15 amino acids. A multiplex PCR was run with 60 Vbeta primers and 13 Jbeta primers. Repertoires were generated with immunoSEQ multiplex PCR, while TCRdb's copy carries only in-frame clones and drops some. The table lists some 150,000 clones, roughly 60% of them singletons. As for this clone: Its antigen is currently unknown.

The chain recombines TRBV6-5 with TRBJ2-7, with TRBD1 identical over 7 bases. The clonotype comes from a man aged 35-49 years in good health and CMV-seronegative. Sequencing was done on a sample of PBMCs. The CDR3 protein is CASSYVRQGPYEQYF. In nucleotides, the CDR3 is TGTGCCAGCAGTTACGTGCGACAGGGACCCTACGAGCAGTACTTC.